This note documents a single T cell receptor beta chain sequence. What it recognizes is unknown. Different DNA sequences within this sample yield the same CDR3. CD45RA-negative memory and CD45RA+ naive subsets were split from the CD4+ cells. This sample was included in a study of shared clonotypes between healthy human individuals. General study results and limits: Clonotypes shared by all four sorted-subset donors had higher generation probabilities than non-shared clonotypes. A limitation of the genetic and exposure-history diversity represented arose from few donors.

Generated by immunoSEQ multiplex PCR, the TCRdb table keeps only in-frame clones and is missing some. This table has 2 million to 2.5 million clones, approximately 95% appearing once. This CDR3 is built from 11 residues. Germline V lookup: CDR1 MDHEN, CDR2 SYDVKM. V lost 7 bases and J lost 4, with 4 bases in between. Sequencing input: naive CD4+ T cells sorted from blood. Subset indicated: CD45RA+ positively selected. V and J are TRBV28 and TRBJ2-2; D remains ambiguous. This clonotype was sampled from a man younger than 35 in good health. The CDR3 reads CASTSTGELFF. The DNA of the CDR3 is TGTGCCAGCACGAGCACCGGGGAGCTGTTTTTT.